Listed below are T cell receptor beta chains from one sample, sequenced in a study of cytomegalovirus exposure and HLA in healthy donors. Measured with immunoSEQ multiplex PCR; TCRdb has only the in-frame clones, and not every one. The data contain about 220,000 clones, 80% to 90% of them singletons. Sequencing was performed on PBMCs. These receptors came from a woman between 18 and 29 years old in good health and CMV-seronegative. Both conserved end residues are part of each CDR3. Each record gives: clone size, CDR3 length, V gene, J gene, D gene, CDR3 DNA, CDR3 protein. The D gene is left open where the match is weak. Clone size appears in some rows only: once, few, many, or a class for an expanded clone.

>NA|16|TRBV11-1|TRBJ2-3|TRBD2
TGTGCCAGCAGCTTTGTACTAGCGGGAGCGCAAGATACGCAGTATTTT
CASSFVLAGAQDTQYF
>few|14|TRBV19|TRBJ1-5|NA
TGTGCCAGTAGTAGCAGGGTTAGCAATCAGCCCCAGCATTTT
CASSSRVSNQPQHF
>NA|15|TRBV30|TRBJ2-1|NA
TGTGCCTGGAGTCCTAAACCCGGGACTTTCAATGAGCAGTTCTTC
CAWSPKPGTFNEQFF
>NA|11|TRBV5-4|TRBJ1-5|NA
TGTGCCAGCATCACGACAGTTACCCAGCATTTT
CASITTVTQHF
>NA|14|TRBV5-1|TRBJ1-2|TRBD1
TGCGCCAGCAGCACGGACAGGGATCTTGGGGGCTACACCTTC
CASSTDRDLGGYTF
>NA|18|TRBV5-6|TRBJ2-1|NA
TGTGCCAGCAGCGGAGAAAGCAGGGTTTTGGTTACATACAATGAGCAGTTCTTC
CASSGESRVLVTYNEQFF
>NA|15|TRBV2|TRBJ2-3|NA
TGTGCCAGCAGTGAAACGGTGTTTCTTGTGGATACGCAGTATTTT
CASSETVFLVDTQYF
>NA|13|TRBV7-8|TRBJ2-1|TRBD2
TGTGCCAGCAGCTTGCGGGGGGAGGGTGAGCAGTTCTTC
CASSLRGEGEQFF
>once|14|TRBV15|TRBJ1-2|NA
TGTGCCACCAGCACCCCAGGGGTAGACTATGGCTACACCTTC
CATSTPGVDYGYTF
>NA|14|TRBV4-3|TRBJ2-7|NA
TGCGCCAGCAGCCAAGAACCCTACTCCTACGAGCAGTACTTC
CASSQEPYSYEQYF
>NA|15|TRBV5-1|TRBJ2-1|TRBD2
TGCGCCAGCAGCCCGGATCCCAGCGGGAGCTTTGAGCAGTTCTTC
CASSPDPSGSFEQFF
>once|15|TRBV28|TRBJ2-7|TRBD1
TGTGCCAGCAGTCCCGGGACAGGAGTCTCCTACGAGCAGTACTTC
CASSPGTGVSYEQYF
>NA|18|TRBV5-1|TRBJ2-5|TRBD2
TGCGCCAGCAGCCAAAGACTAGCGGGAGAGGTTTTAGGAGAGACCCAGTACTTC
CASSQRLAGEVLGETQYF
>NA|13|TRBV7-2|TRBJ2-7|TRBD2
TGTGCCAGCAGCTTTAGCGGGAGGGTCGAGCAGTACTTC
CASSFSGRVEQYF
>NA|16|TRBV4-1|TRBJ1-1|TRBD1
TGCGCCAGCAGCCAAGATCCGCAGGGGGCTAACACTGAAGCTTTCTTT
CASSQDPQGANTEAFF
>NA|15|TRBV9|TRBJ2-1|TRBD1
TGTGCCAGCAGCCCCACAGGGGGCGCCTACAATGAGCAGTTCTTC
CASSPTGGAYNEQFF
>NA|14|TRBV27|TRBJ1-1|NA
TGTGCCAGCAGTTTTGGGGGCGGACACACTGAAGCTTTCTTT
CASSFGGGHTEAFF
>once|14|TRBV27|TRBJ1-1|NA
TGTGCCAGCAGTTTGTCCAGGATGAACACTGAAGCTTTCTTT
CASSLSRMNTEAFF
>NA|14|TRBV27|TRBJ2-7|TRBD1
TGTGCCAGCACCGGGACAGGGCATACCTACGAGCAGTACTTC
CASTGTGHTYEQYF
>NA|17|TRBV27|TRBJ2-1|TRBD2
TGTGCCAGCAGTTTCGGATTCCTAGCGGGATATTACAATGAGCAGTTCTTC
CASSFGFLAGYYNEQFF